This T cell receptor (beta chain) was captured by sequencing in a study of blood T cells in healthy people across ages. This CDR3 is built from 13 residues. The V gene's germline CDR1 is SEHNR and CDR2 FQNEAQ (reference sequence). Trimming cost V 7 bases and J 4 bases, with 13 bases left between them. Researchers isolated at least 6 million PBMCs per sample. For the second PCR, which ran for roughly 7 to 11 cycles, a sample-barcoded 5' primer and a J-beta primer mix were used. Each CDR3 protein is one row after TCRdb ran MiXCR on the 5' RACE reads. The sample has about 1.5 million distinct CDR3 sequences, approximately 42% seen once.

The chain combines TRBV7-9 with TRBJ1-2; tentative D call: TRBD1 (5 bases). The TCR was taken from a woman aged 18 to 35 in good health. The sample was blood. CDR3 protein: CASTGDGLYGYTF. In nucleotides, the CDR3 is TGTGCCAGCACCGGGGACGGCCTCTATGGCTACACCTTC.